A selection of T cell receptor beta chains follows, all from one sample in a study of Graves' ophthalmopathy and Graves' hyperthyroidism. TCRdb processed the multiplex PCR reads anew with MiXCR; each CDR3 protein has one entry. The sample yields 500,000 to 800,000 distinct CDR3 sequences, about two fifths seen once. Sequencing was performed on peripheral blood. These receptors came from an adult man with Graves' ophthalmopathy. Both conserved end residues are part of each CDR3. Each record gives: J gene, V gene, D gene, clone size, CDR3 DNA, CDR3 protein. The D gene is left open where the match is weak. The listing skips clone size in some rows; elsewhere it reads once, few, many or a size class.

j_gene: TRBJ1-2; v_gene: TRBV19; d_gene: -; abundance: few; CDR3nt: TGTGCCAGCAGCCATGGGTCGGGTTTCCGCCCTTATGGCTACACCTTC; CDR3aa: CASSHGSGFRPYGYTF
j_gene: TRBJ1-3; v_gene: TRBV12-3/TRBV12-4; d_gene: TRBD1; abundance: -; CDR3nt: TGTGCCAGCAGATTCAATGTCCGGGACAGCTCTGGAAACACCATATATTTT; CDR3aa: CASRFNVRDSSGNTIYF
j_gene: TRBJ1-1; v_gene: TRBV5-6; d_gene: -; abundance: -; CDR3nt: TGTGCCAGCAGATCCAGGGTCTGGGGCACTGAAGCTTTCTTT; CDR3aa: CASRSRVWGTEAFF
j_gene: TRBJ2-2; v_gene: TRBV20-1; d_gene: TRBD2; abundance: -; CDR3nt: TGCAGTGCTAGGCCCTCACCTCTAGCGGGGATAAACACCGGGGAGCTGTTTTTT; CDR3aa: CSARPSPLAGINTGELFF
j_gene: TRBJ1-5; v_gene: TRBV30; d_gene: -; abundance: -; CDR3nt: TGTGCCTGGAGTGTACTCGGGCAGGGGTCTCAGCCCCAGCATTTT; CDR3aa: CAWSVLGQGSQPQHF
j_gene: TRBJ1-2; v_gene: TRBV29-1; d_gene: -; abundance: once; CDR3nt: TGCAGCATCGACAGCTATGGCTACACCTTC; CDR3aa: CSIDSYGYTF
j_gene: TRBJ1-5; v_gene: TRBV25-1; d_gene: -; abundance: -; CDR3nt: TGTGCCAGCAGTGAATCCTCCCAGGATAGGAGCAATCAGCCCCAGCATTTT; CDR3aa: CASSESSQDRSNQPQHF
j_gene: TRBJ2-5; v_gene: TRBV29-1; d_gene: TRBD1; abundance: -; CDR3nt: TGCAGCAGCTTGGGGACAGGGGAAGAGACCCAGTACTTC; CDR3aa: CSSLGTGEETQYF
j_gene: TRBJ1-5; v_gene: TRBV29-1; d_gene: -; abundance: -; CDR3nt: TGCAGCAGTTTAAAGGGGTTCCTGCAGCCCCAGCATTTT; CDR3aa: CSSLKGFLQPQHF
j_gene: TRBJ1-2; v_gene: TRBV20-1; d_gene: -; abundance: -; CDR3nt: TGCAGTGCTACGGGGGCGGGCAGTGGCTACACCTTC; CDR3aa: CSATGAGSGYTF
j_gene: TRBJ2-2; v_gene: TRBV7-9; d_gene: -; abundance: -; CDR3nt: TGTGCCAGCAGCTCGCGTGAAAGGCCCGGGGAGCTGTTTTTT; CDR3aa: CASSSRERPGELFF
j_gene: TRBJ1-1; v_gene: TRBV10-2; d_gene: -; abundance: -; CDR3nt: TGCGCCAGCAGTGATCGAAGGGCTGAAGCTTTCTTT; CDR3aa: CASSDRRAEAFF
j_gene: TRBJ1-1; v_gene: TRBV9; d_gene: -; abundance: many; CDR3nt: TGTGCCAGCAGCGATCGGGATTTGAGTAGCACTGAAGCTTTCTTT; CDR3aa: CASSDRDLSSTEAFF
j_gene: TRBJ2-2; v_gene: TRBV2; d_gene: -; abundance: many; CDR3nt: TGTGCCAGCAGTGACGAGGTTGGGACCGGGGAGCTGTTTTTT; CDR3aa: CASSDEVGTGELFF
j_gene: TRBJ2-2; v_gene: TRBV5-1; d_gene: -; abundance: -; CDR3nt: TGCGCCAGCAGCAGTACAGGGCTCAACACCGGGGAGCTGTTTTTT; CDR3aa: CASSSTGLNTGELFF
j_gene: TRBJ1-1; v_gene: TRBV10-2; d_gene: -; abundance: -; CDR3nt: TGCGCCAGCAGTGAAGGCAGCTTAGTGGGGGTGCTGAGCATTGAAGCTTTCTTT; CDR3aa: CASSEGSLVGVLSIEAFF
j_gene: TRBJ2-5; v_gene: TRBV7-3; d_gene: TRBD2; abundance: -; CDR3nt: TGTGCCAGCAGCCAAGATCGCGCGGGAGGGCGAGGGACCCAGTACTTC; CDR3aa: CASSQDRAGGRGTQYF
j_gene: TRBJ1-2; v_gene: TRBV28; d_gene: -; abundance: few; CDR3nt: TGTGCCAGCAGTTCGGGCCCCGGCTATGGCTACACCTTC; CDR3aa: CASSSGPGYGYTF
j_gene: TRBJ1-4; v_gene: TRBV9; d_gene: TRBD1; abundance: -; CDR3nt: TGTGCCAGCAGTCAGGGACAGTTTAATGAAAAACTGTTTTTT; CDR3aa: CASSQGQFNEKLFF
j_gene: TRBJ1-2; v_gene: TRBV7-9; d_gene: -; abundance: many; CDR3nt: TGTGCCAGCAGCTTGAATAACCACGGGCGGAACTATGGCTACACCTTC; CDR3aa: CASSLNNHGRNYGYTF
j_gene: TRBJ2-6; v_gene: TRBV29-1; d_gene: TRBD1; abundance: -; CDR3nt: TGCAGCGTTGGCCGGACAGGGGTCCTGACTTTC; CDR3aa: CSVGRTGVLTF
j_gene: TRBJ1-1; v_gene: TRBV20-1; d_gene: -; abundance: many; CDR3nt: TGCAGTGCTAGAGAGGGCAGGAGCGACACTGAAGCTTTCTTT; CDR3aa: CSAREGRSDTEAFF
j_gene: TRBJ1-2; v_gene: TRBV11-2; d_gene: -; abundance: -; CDR3nt: TGTGCCAGCAGACAAGAATCGGGTCTCAACTATGGCTACACCTTC; CDR3aa: CASRQESGLNYGYTF
j_gene: TRBJ2-3; v_gene: TRBV25-1; d_gene: -; abundance: few; CDR3nt: TGTGCCAGCAGTGAAGACAGAGGGACGCAGTATTTT; CDR3aa: CASSEDRGTQYF
j_gene: TRBJ1-1; v_gene: TRBV29-1; d_gene: -; abundance: -; CDR3nt: TGCAGCGCTGGGAGGGCAGGGGATGGAAACACTGAAGCTTTCTTT; CDR3aa: CSAGRAGDGNTEAFF
j_gene: TRBJ2-2; v_gene: TRBV9; d_gene: -; abundance: -; CDR3nt: TGTGCCAGCCGCGAGATGAACACCGGGGAGCTGTTTTTT; CDR3aa: CASREMNTGELFF
j_gene: TRBJ1-2; v_gene: TRBV6-5; d_gene: TRBD1; abundance: few; CDR3nt: TGTGCCAGCAGTTACTCCGGGACAGGGCACTATGGCTACACCTTC; CDR3aa: CASSYSGTGHYGYTF
j_gene: TRBJ1-1; v_gene: TRBV5-5; d_gene: -; abundance: many; CDR3nt: TGTGCCAGCAGTTACGCGCTCAGGGCGACTTTCTTT; CDR3aa: CASSYALRATFF
j_gene: TRBJ1-1; v_gene: TRBV29-1; d_gene: TRBD1; abundance: many; CDR3nt: TGCAGCGTCACAGGGGGCATCGCTGAAGCTTTCTTT; CDR3aa: CSVTGGIAEAFF
j_gene: TRBJ1-2; v_gene: TRBV24-1; d_gene: TRBD1; abundance: -; CDR3nt: TGTGCCACCAGCGAACCCGGGACAGGGGGCGACTATGGCTACACCTTC; CDR3aa: CATSEPGTGGDYGYTF
j_gene: TRBJ2-5; v_gene: TRBV6-6; d_gene: TRBD2; abundance: few; CDR3nt: TGTGCCAGCAGCGAAGGACTAGCGCTTTTTGAGACCCAGTACTTC; CDR3aa: CASSEGLALFETQYF
j_gene: TRBJ1-4; v_gene: TRBV10-3; d_gene: -; abundance: -; CDR3nt: TGTGCCAGCAGTTACTCGAGTGATACTTCCCTGTCTTTT; CDR3aa: CASSYSSDTSLSF
j_gene: TRBJ2-7; v_gene: TRBV4-2; d_gene: TRBD2; abundance: -; CDR3nt: TGTGCCAGCAGCCAAGTATCGACTAGCGGGAGAGACGAGCAGTACTTC; CDR3aa: CASSQVSTSGRDEQYF
j_gene: TRBJ2-7; v_gene: TRBV12-3/TRBV12-4; d_gene: TRBD2; abundance: -; CDR3nt: TGTGCCAGCAGTGCCCGCGGGGGACGCTCCTACGAGCAGTACTTC; CDR3aa: CASSARGGRSYEQYF
j_gene: TRBJ2-7; v_gene: TRBV20-1; d_gene: -; abundance: -; CDR3nt: TGCAGTGCTGGTCGTGATACAAGGAAGCAGTACTTC; CDR3aa: CSAGRDTRKQYF
j_gene: TRBJ2-7; v_gene: TRBV29-1; d_gene: -; abundance: once; CDR3nt: TGCAGCGTTGCAGGCAACGAGCAGTACTTC; CDR3aa: CSVAGNEQYF
j_gene: TRBJ2-7; v_gene: TRBV10-3; d_gene: TRBD2; abundance: -; CDR3nt: TGTGCTCCTCCACTAGCGGGGGCCTACGAGCAGTACTTC; CDR3aa: CAPPLAGAYEQYF
j_gene: TRBJ2-5; v_gene: TRBV15; d_gene: TRBD2; abundance: many; CDR3nt: TGTGCCACGGGAGGGACCGAAGAGACCCAGTACTTC; CDR3aa: CATGGTEETQYF
j_gene: TRBJ1-3; v_gene: TRBV9; d_gene: -; abundance: -; CDR3nt: TGTGCCAGCAGCGTCGTGGGTACTGGAAACACCATATATTTT; CDR3aa: CASSVVGTGNTIYF
j_gene: TRBJ2-7; v_gene: TRBV4-2; d_gene: -; abundance: -; CDR3nt: TGTGCCAGCAGCCAAACCCCGACGGGCTACGAGCAGTACTTC; CDR3aa: CASSQTPTGYEQYF
j_gene: TRBJ1-5; v_gene: TRBV10-3; d_gene: -; abundance: -; CDR3nt: TGTGCCATCAGTGAGGGACGGGGGGGCAATCAGCCCCAGCATTTT; CDR3aa: CAISEGRGGNQPQHF
j_gene: TRBJ2-7; v_gene: TRBV2; d_gene: -; abundance: many; CDR3nt: TGTGCCAGCAGTGATACGAGGACGGGGGCGGGAGAGCAGTACTTC; CDR3aa: CASSDTRTGAGEQYF
j_gene: TRBJ1-1; v_gene: TRBV3-1; d_gene: -; abundance: -; CDR3nt: TGTGCCAGCAGCCGTCACTACGACACTGAAGCTTTCTTT; CDR3aa: CASSRHYDTEAFF
j_gene: TRBJ1-2; v_gene: TRBV24-1; d_gene: TRBD1; abundance: once; CDR3nt: TGTGCCACCAGTGATCCAGGACAGGACTATGGCTACACCTTC; CDR3aa: CATSDPGQDYGYTF
j_gene: TRBJ2-7; v_gene: TRBV19; d_gene: -; abundance: -; CDR3nt: TGTGCCAGTAGTATGGGGCAGGGGCACTCCTACGGGCAGTACTTC; CDR3aa: CASSMGQGHSYGQYF
j_gene: TRBJ2-2; v_gene: TRBV5-1; d_gene: -; abundance: many; CDR3nt: TGCGCCAGCAGCATACAGGGAGCGGGGTACACCGGGGAGCTGTTTTTT; CDR3aa: CASSIQGAGYTGELFF
j_gene: TRBJ2-2; v_gene: TRBV7-8; d_gene: -; abundance: few; CDR3nt: TGTGCCAGCAGCTTATGGGACGGCAGGAACACCGGGGAGCTGTTTTTT; CDR3aa: CASSLWDGRNTGELFF